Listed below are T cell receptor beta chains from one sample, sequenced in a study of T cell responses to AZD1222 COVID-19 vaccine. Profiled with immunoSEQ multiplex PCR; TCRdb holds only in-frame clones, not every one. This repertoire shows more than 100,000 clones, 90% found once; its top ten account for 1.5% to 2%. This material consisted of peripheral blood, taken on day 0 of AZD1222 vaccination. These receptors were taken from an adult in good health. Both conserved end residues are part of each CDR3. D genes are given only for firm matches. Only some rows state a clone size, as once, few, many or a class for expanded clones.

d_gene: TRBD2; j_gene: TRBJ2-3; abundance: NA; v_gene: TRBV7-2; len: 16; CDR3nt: TGTGCCAGCAGCTTATGGCGGGAGGGCCGGACAGATACGCAGTATTTT; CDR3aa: CASSLWREGRTDTQYF
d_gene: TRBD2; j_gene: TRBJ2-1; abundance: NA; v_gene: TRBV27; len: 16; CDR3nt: TGTGCCAGCAGCTTTTCAACAGCGGGAATGAGGAATGAGCAGTTCTTC; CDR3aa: CASSFSTAGMRNEQFF
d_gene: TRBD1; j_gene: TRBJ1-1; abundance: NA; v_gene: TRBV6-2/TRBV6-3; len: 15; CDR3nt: TGTGCCAGCAGTTACGACAGGGGAAAGAACACTGAAGCTTTCTTT; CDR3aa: CASSYDRGKNTEAFF
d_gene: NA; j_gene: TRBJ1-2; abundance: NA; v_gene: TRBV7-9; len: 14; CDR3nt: TGTGCCAGCAGCCTTGACGGGGGCAGCTATGGCTACACCTTC; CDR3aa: CASSLDGGSYGYTF
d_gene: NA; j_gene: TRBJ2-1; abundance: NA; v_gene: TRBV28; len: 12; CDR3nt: TGTGCCAGCAGCCCCCGACTGGTGGGTGAGTTCTTC; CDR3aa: CASSPRLVGEFF
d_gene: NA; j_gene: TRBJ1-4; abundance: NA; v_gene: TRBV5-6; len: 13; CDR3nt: TGTGCCAGCAGTCCCCCCGAAAATGAAAAACTGTTTTTT; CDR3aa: CASSPPENEKLFF
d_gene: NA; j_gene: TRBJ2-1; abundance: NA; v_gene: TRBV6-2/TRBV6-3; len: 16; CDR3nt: TGTGCCAGCAGTTACCTCCTAGGAGGCTCCTACAATGAGCAGTTCTTC; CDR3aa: CASSYLLGGSYNEQFF
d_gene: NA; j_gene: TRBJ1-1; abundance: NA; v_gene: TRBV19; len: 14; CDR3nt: TGTGCCAGTAGTATGGGGGGGATGAACACTGAAGCTTTCTTT; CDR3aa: CASSMGGMNTEAFF
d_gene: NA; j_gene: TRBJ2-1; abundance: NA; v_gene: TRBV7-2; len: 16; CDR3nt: TGTGCCAGCAGCTTAGCCGGGGCTGCTGCCTACAATGAGCAGTTCTTC; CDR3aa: CASSLAGAAAYNEQFF
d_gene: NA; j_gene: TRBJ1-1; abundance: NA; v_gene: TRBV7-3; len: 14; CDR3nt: TGTGCCAGCAGCCGGGGGTCGATGAACACTGAAGCTTTCTTT; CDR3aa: CASSRGSMNTEAFF
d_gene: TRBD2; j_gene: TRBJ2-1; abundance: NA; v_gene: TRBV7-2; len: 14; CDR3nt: TGTGCCATGACGCAGGGACTAGCGTCGAATGAGCAGTTCTTC; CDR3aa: CAMTQGLASNEQFF
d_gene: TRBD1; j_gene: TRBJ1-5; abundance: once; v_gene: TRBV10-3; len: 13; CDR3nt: TGTGCCATCAGGACAGGGAGGAATCAGCCCCAGCATTTT; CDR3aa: CAIRTGRNQPQHF
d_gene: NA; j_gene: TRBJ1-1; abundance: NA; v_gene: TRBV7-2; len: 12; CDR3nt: TGTGCCAGCAGCCCCCCGGATGGGGGAGCTTTCTTT; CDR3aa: CASSPPDGGAFF
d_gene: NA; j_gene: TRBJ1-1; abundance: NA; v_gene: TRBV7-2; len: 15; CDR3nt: TGTGCCAGCAGCTACGCGAATGGGGGGCGGATTGAAGCTTTCTTT; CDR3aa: CASSYANGGRIEAFF
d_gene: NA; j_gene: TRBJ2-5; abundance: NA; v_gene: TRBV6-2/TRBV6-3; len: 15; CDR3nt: TGTGCCAGCAGTTACTTAGGGTCTGGTAAGGAGACCCAGTACTTC; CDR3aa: CASSYLGSGKETQYF
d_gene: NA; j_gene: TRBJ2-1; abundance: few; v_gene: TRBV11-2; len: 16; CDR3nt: TGTGCCAGCAGCTTCTTAACGGGGAGGACTTACAATGAGCAGTTCTTC; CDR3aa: CASSFLTGRTYNEQFF
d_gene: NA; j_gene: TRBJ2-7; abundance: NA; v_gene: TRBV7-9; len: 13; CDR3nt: TGTGCCAGCAGCCACGGAAGCGGCTACGAGCAGTACTTC; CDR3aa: CASSHGSGYEQYF
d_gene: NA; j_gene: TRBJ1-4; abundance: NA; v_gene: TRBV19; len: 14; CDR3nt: TGTGCCAGTAGTATCCCAAAAGGAGGAGAAAAACTGTTTTTT; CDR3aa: CASSIPKGGEKLFF
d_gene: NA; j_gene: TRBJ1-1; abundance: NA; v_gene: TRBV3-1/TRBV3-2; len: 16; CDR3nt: TGTGCCAGCAGCCAAGTGCCCCGGGGCCCGAACACTGAAGCTTTCTTT; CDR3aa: CASSQVPRGPNTEAFF
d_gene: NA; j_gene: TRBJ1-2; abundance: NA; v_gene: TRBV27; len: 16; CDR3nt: TGTGCCAGCAGTCCAACCCCCGGAGGGACTATGGGGGGCTACACCTTC; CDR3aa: CASSPTPGGTMGGYTF
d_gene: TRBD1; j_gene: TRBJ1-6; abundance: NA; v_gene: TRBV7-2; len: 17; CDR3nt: TGTGCCAGCAGCTCGGGACGGACAGGGGCCCCATACTCACCCCTCCACTTT; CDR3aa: CASSSGRTGAPYSPLHF
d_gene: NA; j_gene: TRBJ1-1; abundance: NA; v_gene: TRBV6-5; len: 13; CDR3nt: TGTGCCAGCAGTTACGACGAGAACACTGAAGCTTTCTTT; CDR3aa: CASSYDENTEAFF
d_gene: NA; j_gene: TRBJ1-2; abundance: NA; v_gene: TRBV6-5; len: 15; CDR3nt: TGTGCCAGCAGTTACTCCCCAGGGATTAACTATGGCTACACCTTC; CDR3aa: CASSYSPGINYGYTF
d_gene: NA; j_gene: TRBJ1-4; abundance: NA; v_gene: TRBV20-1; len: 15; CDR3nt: TGCAGTGCTAGTAAACAGATTACAACTAATGAAAAACTGTTTTTT; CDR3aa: CSASKQITTNEKLFF
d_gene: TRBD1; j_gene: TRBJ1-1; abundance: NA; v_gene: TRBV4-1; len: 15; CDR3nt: TGCGCCAGCAGCGACCCAGGGGGGGGGATTACTGAAGCTTTCTTT; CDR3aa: CASSDPGGGITEAFF
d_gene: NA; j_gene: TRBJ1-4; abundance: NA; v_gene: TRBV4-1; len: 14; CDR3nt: TGCGCCAGCAGCCTAGAAGCAACTAATGAAAAACTGTTTTTT; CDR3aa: CASSLEATNEKLFF
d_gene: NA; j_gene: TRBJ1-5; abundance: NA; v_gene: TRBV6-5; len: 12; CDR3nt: TGTGCCAGCAGGGGAAATAATCAGCCCCAGCATTTT; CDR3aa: CASRGNNQPQHF
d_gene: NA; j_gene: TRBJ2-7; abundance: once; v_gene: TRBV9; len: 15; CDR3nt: TGTGCCAGCAGCGTAGGGAAGAGGGGGTCCACCGAGCAGTACTTC; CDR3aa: CASSVGKRGSTEQYF
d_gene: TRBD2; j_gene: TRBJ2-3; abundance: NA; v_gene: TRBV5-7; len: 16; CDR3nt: TGTGCCAGCAGCTTTAGACGGGAGGGCCCCGTAGATACGCAGTATTTT; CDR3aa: CASSFRREGPVDTQYF
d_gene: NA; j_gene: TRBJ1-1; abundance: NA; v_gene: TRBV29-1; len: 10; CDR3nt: TGCAGCGTTGTGGGCACTGAAGCTTTCTTT; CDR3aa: CSVVGTEAFF
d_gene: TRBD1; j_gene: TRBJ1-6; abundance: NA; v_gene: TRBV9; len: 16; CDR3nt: TGTGCCAGCAGCGTGGGATTGGACAGGGATTTTTCACCCCTCCACTTT; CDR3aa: CASSVGLDRDFSPLHF
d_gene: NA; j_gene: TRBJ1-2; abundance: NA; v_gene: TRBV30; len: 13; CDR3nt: TGTGCCTGGACAAGGGGACCTCAACATGGCTACACCTTC; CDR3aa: CAWTRGPQHGYTF
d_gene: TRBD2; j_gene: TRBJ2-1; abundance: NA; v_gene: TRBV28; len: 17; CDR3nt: TGTGCCAGCAGTTTTCGGCTAGCGGGAGGGCTTAGGGATGAGCAGTTCTTC; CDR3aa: CASSFRLAGGLRDEQFF
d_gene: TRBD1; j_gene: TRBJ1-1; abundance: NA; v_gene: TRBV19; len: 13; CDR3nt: TGTGCCAGTAGTACGGACAGGGACACTGAAGCTTTCTTT; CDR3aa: CASSTDRDTEAFF
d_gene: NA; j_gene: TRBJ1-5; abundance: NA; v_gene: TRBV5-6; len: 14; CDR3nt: TGTGCCAGCAGCTTGAGGGCTAGCAATCAGCCCCAGCATTTT; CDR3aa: CASSLRASNQPQHF
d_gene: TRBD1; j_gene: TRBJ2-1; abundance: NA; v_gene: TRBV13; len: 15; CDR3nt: TGTGCCAGCAGCTTAGGGACAGGGATGCAGGGTGAGCAGTTCTTC; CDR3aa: CASSLGTGMQGEQFF
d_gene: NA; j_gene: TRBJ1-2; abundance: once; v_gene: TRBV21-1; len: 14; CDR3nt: TGTGCCAGCAGCAAAGTAGACATTCTATATGGCTACACCTTC; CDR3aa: CASSKVDILYGYTF
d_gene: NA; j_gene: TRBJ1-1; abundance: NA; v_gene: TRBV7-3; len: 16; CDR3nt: TGTGCCAGCAGCTTAACGAGGGACTTGCTGGACACTGAAGCTTTCTTT; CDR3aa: CASSLTRDLLDTEAFF
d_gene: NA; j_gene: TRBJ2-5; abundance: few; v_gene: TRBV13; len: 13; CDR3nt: TGTGCCAGCAGCTTAGAGGGAGTAGAGACCCAGTACTTC; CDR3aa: CASSLEGVETQYF